The next 15 T cell receptor beta chains were all read from a single sample in a study of shared clonotypes between healthy human individuals. TCRdb's copy holds only in-frame clones and misses some; the assay was immunoSEQ multiplex PCR. The sample gives over 700,000 clones, approximately 77% of which show up once; under 2% is in the top ten. Sequenced sample: memory CD4+ T cells sorted from blood. Indicated subset: CD45RA-negative fraction. Source of these receptors: a young woman in good health.

The V call is TRBV5-8, the J call TRBJ2-7, with 8 bases matching TRBD2. The length of the CDR3 is 14 residues. J lost 6 bases, V lost 1 base, and 6 bases had no gene match. The germline gives CDR1 SGHTS, CDR2 YDEGEE. Here the CDR3 DNA reads TGTGCCAGCAGCTTGCAGCGGGAGTTCTCCGAGCAGTACTTC. It translates to CASSLQREFSEQYF.

The chain joins TRBV19 to TRBJ2-5; TRBD2 aligns across 13 bases. The germline V gene has CDR1 LNHDA and CDR2 SQIVND (reference sequence). V lost 5 bases to trimming and J lost 4 bases; unmatched junction nucleotides: 13. The length of the CDR3 is 18 residues. This CDR3 is CASSLNPGLAGTRETQYF. As DNA, the CDR3 is TGTGCCAGTAGTCTTAATCCGGGACTAGCGGGGACGCGAGAGACCCAGTACTTC.

The chain is built from TRBV20-1 and TRBJ2-3, with D unresolved. V lost 5 bases to trimming and J lost 7 bases, with 10 bases between them. CDR1 DFQATT and CDR2 SNEGSKA come from the germline V gene (reference sequence). This CDR3 is 11 amino acids long. CDR3 coding DNA: TGCAGTGCTTATGCCGCTAATACGCAGTATTTT. Amino acid sequence: CSAYAANTQYF.

As for this clone: Additional DNA sequences in this sample encode the identical CDR3. CDR3 in DNA: TGTGCCAGCTCACCGGACAGGGTGGGCACTGAAGCTTTCTTT. This encodes CASSPDRVGTEAFF. The chain employs TRBV18 and TRBJ1-1, with 8 bases aligning to TRBD1. V was pared by 3 bases and J by 4 bases, with 4 bases of the junction left unmatched. The germline V gene encodes CDR1 KGHSH and CDR2 LQKENI. The CDR3 is made up of 14 amino acids. Filled out from reference TRBV18 and TRBJ1-1, the complete variable domain reads NAGVMQNPRHLVRRRGQEARLRCSPMKGHSHVYWYRQLPEEGLKFMVYLQKENIIDESGMPKERFSAEFPKEGPSILRIQQVVRGDSAAYFCASSPDRVGTEAFFGQGTRLTVV.

The sample holds one count of this clone. The rearrangement joins TRBV28 to TRBJ2-1; possible D gene TRBD2, 6 bases. Trimming cost V 2 bases and J 9 bases, with 8 bases left between them. The CDR3 runs to 12 residues. Per the germline V gene, CDR1 is MDHEN and CDR2 is SYDVKM. CDR3 in amino acids: CASSLQGLEQFF. For the CDR3, the DNA is TGTGCCAGCAGTTTACAGGGACTTGAGCAGTTCTTC.

This sequence joins TRBV7-9 and TRBJ1-1; weak D call: TRBD1 (5 bases). Trimming removed 5 bases at V and 5 bases at J, with 9 bases between. Germline V lookup: CDR1 SEHNR, CDR2 FQNEAQ (reference sequence). The CDR3 has 12 amino acids. CDR3 protein: CASSRDGTEAFF. In DNA, the CDR3 is TGTGCCAGCAGCCGGGACGGTACTGAAGCTTTCTTT. Complete variable domain (other parts from reference TRBV7-9 and TRBJ1-1): DTGVSQNPRHKITKRGQNVTFRCDPISEHNRLYWYRQTLGQGPEFLTYFQNEAQLEKSRLLSDRFSAERPKGSFSTLEIQRTEQGDSAMYLCASSRDGTEAFFGQGTRLTVV.

The chain joins TRBV7-9 to TRBJ1-1, with a tentative D call TRBD1 (5 bases). This CDR3 comprises 18 residues. Germline lookup yields CDR1 SEHNR and CDR2 FQNEAQ (reference sequence). Trimming shortened V by 5 bases and J by 1 base, and 23 bases separated the two germline ends. The CDR3 loop reads CASSPRRDGAWGNTEAFF. In nucleotides, the CDR3 is TGTGCCAGCAGCCCCCGCCGGGACGGGGCTTGGGGGAACACTGAAGCTTTCTTT.

This clone was detected only a few times. This chain connects TRBV7-9 to TRBJ2-6; the D is unclear. The germline gives CDR1 SEHNR, CDR2 FQNEAQ (reference sequence). The CDR3 sequence is 14 residues long. The V gene lost 3 bases and the J gene lost 0 bases, with 3 bases spanning the gap. The CDR3 DNA is TGTGCCAGCAGCTTGGTCTCTGGGGCCAACGTCCTGACTTTC. Translation: CASSLVSGANVLTF.

The chain uses TRBV5-1 and TRBJ2-7; D is possibly TRBD1 (7 bases). Germline V gene data show CDR1 as SGHRS and CDR2 as YFSETQ. The CDR3 contains 14 residues. The V end lost 6 bases, the J end lost 7 bases, and 20 bases lay between the germline ends. The CDR3 DNA is TGCGCCAGCACCGCGGGGACAGAAGCAGTGGAGCAGTACTTC. It specifies CASTAGTEAVEQYF.

Ten or more counts support this clone. The V call is TRBV7-3, the J call TRBJ2-1; tentatively, D is TRBD1 (5 bases). Per the germline V gene, CDR1 is SGHTA and CDR2 is FQGTGA. This CDR3 contains 14 residues. The ends were cut back, 0 bases at V and 5 bases at J, with 8 bases in the middle. The CDR3 loop reads CASSLTQGNNEQFF. CDR3 sequence (DNA): TGTGCCAGCAGCTTAACTCAGGGAAACAATGAGCAGTTCTTC.

V gene TRBV7-3 combines with J gene TRBJ2-5; D call uncertain. Germline values: CDR1 SGHTA, CDR2 FQGTGA. Trimming stripped 1 base from V and 3 bases from J, with 9 bases between. The CDR3 length is 14 residues. The CDR3 sequence is CASSLSGIEETQYF. The DNA of the CDR3 is TGTGCCAGCAGCTTAAGTGGGATCGAAGAGACCCAGTACTTC.

To note about this clone: This clone may be a read error of a much larger clone one base away. Other nucleotide sequences from this sample produce the same CDR3. This sequence joins TRBV7-2 and TRBJ2-3; no reliable D call. The germline gives CDR1 SGHTA, CDR2 FQGNSA. This CDR3 has 12 residues. V was cut by 5 bases and J by 0 bases, with 3 bases left in between. The CDR3 sequence: CASSLSTDTQYF. CDR3 bases: TGTGCCAGCAGCCTAAGCACAGATACGCAGTATTTT.

The chain carries TRBV2 and TRBJ1-1, with a tentative D call TRBD1 (6 bases). The CDR3 has 15 amino acids. The germline gives CDR1 SNHLY, CDR2 FYNNEI. V was cut by 6 bases and J by 1 base, with 15 bases left in between. The CDR3 bases are TGTGCCAGCAGGTACACGGGACACCCGAACACTGAAGCTTTCTTT. Translated: CASRYTGHPNTEAFF.

This clone has only a few counts. This rearrangement joins TRBV27 to TRBJ1-5; D may be TRBD1 (5 bases). Deletions cut 6 bases from V and 4 bases from J, with 16 bases between. The CDR3 length is 15 residues. Germline CDR1 and CDR2: MNHEY and SMNVEV (reference sequence). CDR3 residues: CASSQSLDRNQPQHF. The CDR3 nucleotides are TGTGCCAGCAGCCAGAGTTTAGACAGAAATCAGCCCCAGCATTTT.

V is TRBV4-1 and J is TRBJ1-1, with 9 nucleotides matching TRBD1. The length of the CDR3 is 17 residues. Germline CDR1 reads MGHRA; CDR2 reads YSYEKL. V gave up 1 base and J gave up 0 bases; unmatched junction bases: 6. CDR3 nucleotide sequence: TGCGCCAGCAGCCAAGGGGACAGGGTGGTGGTGAACACTGAAGCTTTCTTT. This sequence encodes CASSQGDRVVVNTEAFF.